Below are 12 T cell receptor beta chains sequenced from a single sample in a study of CXCR3-negative and CXCR3-positive naive CD8 T cells. Points from the study as a whole: TRB CDR3s of CXCR3-positive naive cells were more hydrophobic than those of CXCR3-negative naive cells.

No antigen has been assigned to these receptors. UMI-labeled TRB cDNA libraries were prepared by 5' RACE. TCRdb re-analyzed the 5' RACE reads; it lists each CDR3 protein once, without DNA. The table for this sample gives 4,500 to 6,000 distinct CDR3 sequences. The sequencing input was naive CXCR3+ CD8+ T cells from blood. Subset denoted: CD45RO-CCR7+CD27+CD95- naive CD8+ T cells expressing CXCR3 (TNR3+). Source of these receptors: a human donor in good health. Some clones in this sample may be carry-over from other donors' samples.

This clonotype registers medium-sized (0.01 to 0.1%) by frequency. The chain joins TRBV25-1 to TRBJ1-6; TCRdb's assignment of TRBD1 cannot be checked, as there is no DNA. The CDR3 has 13 residues. From germline, CDR1 is MGHDK and CDR2 SYGVNS. CDR3 sequence: CASSDGGNSPLHF.

The V gene is TRBV27, the J gene TRBJ2-4; the TCRdb D gene call, TRBD1, has no DNA to confirm it. The CDR3 runs 15 residues. Germline V gene lookup returns CDR1 MNHEY and CDR2 SMNVEV (reference sequence). CDR3 sequence reads: CASSYAADRGNIQYF.

The chain joins TRBV29-1 to TRBJ2-1; the D gene TCRdb calls, TRBD2, cannot be checked with no DNA. The CDR3 covers 15 residues. CDR1 SQVTM and CDR2 ANQGSEA come from the germline V gene. The CDR3 reads CSVEDPSGSGDEQFF.

The V and J genes are TRBV15 and TRBJ2-2; TCRdb designates TRBD1, a call that cannot be tested without DNA. The CDR3 is 15 amino acids. In germline, CDR1 is LNHNV, CDR2 YYDKDF (reference sequence). This chain's CDR3 is CATSPQGQGFGELFF.

The gene calls are TRBV29-1 and TRBJ2-6. The CDR3 has 15 residues. Germline CDR1 and CDR2: SQVTM and ANQGSEA. CDR3 protein: CSVHQDGSGANVLTF.

The chain is built from TRBV6-5 and TRBJ1-1. Germline lookup yields CDR1 MNHEY and CDR2 SVGAGI. CDR3 length: 15 amino acids. The CDR3 sequence: CASSYLVGSLTEAFF.

The J gene is TRBJ2-1, the V gene TRBV29-1; TCRdb indicates TRBD2, and absent DNA this call remains unverified. This CDR3 region has 14 residues. The germline V gene has CDR1 SQVTM and CDR2 ANQGSEA. The CDR3 loop reads CSVAASGSGGEQFF.

Considering frequency, this clonotype is medium-sized. The V gene is TRBV10-3, the J gene TRBJ2-5; TCRdb names TRBD1, which stays unverified in the absence of DNA. The CDR3 loop spans 16 amino acids. Germline loops: CDR1 ENHRY, CDR2 SYGVKD. The CDR3 spells CAISPAPGQGEETQYF.

This clonotype counts as medium-sized by frequency. The chain joins TRBV29-1 to TRBJ2-3. Germline V lookup: CDR1 SQVTM, CDR2 ANQGSEA. The CDR3 spans 12 residues. CDR3 protein: CSEGDNTDTQYF.

Judged by frequency, this clonotype is medium-sized (0.01 to 0.1%). V gene TRBV29-1 combines with J gene TRBJ1-2; lacking DNA, the TRBD1 call made by TCRdb goes unchecked. The CDR3 is made up of 11 amino acids. Germline CDR1 is SQVTM and CDR2 is ANQGSEA. CDR3 in amino acids: CSVDRGHGYTF.

The CDR3 spells CASSLDLKTQYF. The chain combines TRBV7-2 with TRBJ2-5. Germline V gives CDR1 SGHTA, CDR2 FQGNSA. The CDR3 extends over 12 amino acids.

The genes are TRBV13 and TRBJ2-5; the TRBD1 assignment by TCRdb is unverifiable without DNA. The CDR3 covers 14 residues. Germline V CDR1 and CDR2: PRHDT, FYEKMQ (reference sequence). The CDR3 here is CASSLAGAGETQYF.